The 26 T cell receptor beta chains below come from one sample, sequenced in a study of T cell responses to AZD1222 COVID-19 vaccine. The protocol was immunoSEQ multiplex PCR, while the TCRdb copy is restricted to in-frame clones and leaves out a portion. Of tens of thousands of clones in the sample, 92% were seen once. The specimen was peripheral blood, collected on day 0 of AZD1222 vaccination. The origin of the receptors is an adult in good health.

V and J are TRBV29-1 and TRBJ2-7; 10 bases are shared with TRBD1. The junction had 8 bases not matched to a gene; V was cut back by 4 bases and J by 5 bases. The CDR3 totals 14 residues. Germline values: CDR1 SQVTM, CDR2 ANQGSEA. The CDR3 protein is CSVARTGGGNEQYF. The CDR3 region has the DNA TGCAGCGTTGCGCGGACAGGGGGAGGCAACGAGCAGTACTTC.

The chain joins TRBV19 to TRBJ1-1; D gene ambiguous. The CDR3 is made up of 14 amino acids. V lost 2 bases and J 1 base, leaving 8 bases between the germline ends. Germline CDR1 is LNHDA and CDR2 is SQIVND (reference sequence). Written as DNA, the CDR3 is TGTGCCAGTAGTATACGGCCAGAGAACACTGAAGCTTTCTTT. Amino acid sequence: CASSIRPENTEAFF.

The rearrangement uses TRBV30 and TRBJ2-7; D is ambiguous. Germline CDR1 is GTSNPN and CDR2 is SVGIG (reference sequence). V lost 0 bases and J 0 bases, leaving 9 bases between the germline ends. This CDR3 region has 14 residues. CDR3 coding DNA: TGTGCCTGGAGTGTATGGGTACACTCCTACGAGCAGTACTTC. Translating gives CAWSVWVHSYEQYF.

The J gene is TRBJ2-1, the V gene TRBV18, with D possibly being TRBD2 (5 bases). CDR1 is KGHSH, CDR2 LQKENI, per germline. Trimming stripped 3 bases from V and 10 bases from J, with 22 bases between. This CDR3 contains 16 residues. CDR3 DNA sequence: TGTGCCAGCTCACCCCTCGGCGGGTCCGTACCCGGGGAGCAGTTCTTC. As protein: CASSPLGGSVPGEQFF. The full variable domain, its missing parts supplied by reference TRBV18 and TRBJ2-1, is NAGVMQNPRHLVRRRGQEARLRCSPMKGHSHVYWYRQLPEEGLKFMVYLQKENIIDESGMPKERFSAEFPKEGPSILRIQQVVRGDSAAYFCASSPLGGSVPGEQFFGPGTRLTVL.

The V gene is TRBV5-4, the J gene TRBJ2-7, with TRBD2 identical over 8 bases. The length of the CDR3 is 14 residues. Losses at the gene ends were 4 bases for V and 5 bases for J; bases not matched to a gene: 8. Per the germline V gene, CDR1 is SGHNT and CDR2 is YYREEE (reference sequence). The CDR3 spells CASSKLAAEHEQYF. The CDR3 coding sequence is TGTGCCAGCAGCAAACTAGCGGCGGAACACGAGCAGTACTTC.

The chain uses TRBV18 and TRBJ1-3; maybe TRBD1 (5 bases). Germline assignment: CDR1 KGHSH and CDR2 LQKENI. V lost 4 bases to trimming and J lost 2 bases, with 6 bases between them. CDR3 length equals 13 residues. The CDR3 bases are TGTGCCAGCTCACGGGGGACTGGAAACACCATATATTTT. It yields the protein CASSRGTGNTIYF.

The chain is built from TRBV5-1 and TRBJ2-1, with 8 nucleotides matching TRBD2. The length of the CDR3 is 14 residues. CDR1 SGHRS and CDR2 YFSETQ come from the germline V gene. Trimming cost V 4 bases and J 3 bases; bases outside gene matches: 3. As DNA, the CDR3 is TGCGCCAGCAGCGCGGGAGGAGGCTACAATGAGCAGTTCTTC. This gives the protein CASSAGGGYNEQFF.

The V gene is TRBV28, the J gene TRBJ1-6, with TRBD1 identical over 7 bases. This CDR3 is built from 14 residues. The germline V gene has CDR1 MDHEN and CDR2 SYDVKM. J was trimmed by 10 bases and V by 10 bases; bases with no gene match: 13. The CDR3: CATAVHRGESPLHF. In DNA form, the CDR3 reads TGTGCCACCGCAGTCCACAGGGGTGAATCACCCCTCCACTTT.

This clone was detected only once. The gene calls are TRBV4-2 and TRBJ2-1; TRBD2 matches 11 bases. The CDR3 runs to 15 residues. Germline V gene lookup returns CDR1 LGHNA and CDR2 YNFKEQ. V shed 1 base and J 7 bases; nucleotides not matched to a gene: 3. The CDR3 DNA is TGTGCCAGCAGCCAAGTAGCGGGAGGGAGGAATGAGCAGTTCTTC. The encoded protein is CASSQVAGGRNEQFF.

The rearrangement joins TRBV4-3 to TRBJ2-2; 7 positions match TRBD2. Per germline, CDR1 LGHNA and CDR2 YSLEER. The trim removed 0 bases at V and 5 bases at J, leaving 3 bases unmatched. CDR3 length equals 15 residues. The CDR3 coding sequence is TGCGCCAGCAGCCAAGAAGGCGGGAGAACCGGGGAGCTGTTTTTT. Its translation is CASSQEGGRTGELFF.

This clone has just one count. This chain joins TRBV5-1 and TRBJ2-7; 12 nucleotides match TRBD2. CDR1 and CDR2 (germline): SGHRS, YFSETQ. Trimming cost V 3 bases and J 3 bases; bases outside gene matches: 4. The CDR3 runs 15 residues. The chain's CDR3 is CASSYGLAGLYEQYF. The CDR3 nucleotides are TGCGCCAGCAGCTATGGACTAGCGGGACTCTACGAGCAGTACTTC.

The V and J genes are TRBV7-9 and TRBJ1-4; no clear D. This CDR3 has 14 residues. V dropped 5 bases and J dropped 0 bases, with 7 bases sitting between them. CDR1 is SEHNR and CDR2 is FQNEAQ in the germline V gene (reference sequence). Written as DNA, the CDR3 is TGTGCCAGCAGCCCGGGTGCAACTAATGAAAAACTGTTTTTT. Protein sequence: CASSPGATNEKLFF.

To note about this clone: The missing conserved phenylalanine or tryptophan at the end of this CDR3 makes a read error likely. The DNA is left out, because the CDR3 cannot be placed on it with certainty; the CDR3 is given as TCRdb lists it. This chain links TRBV5-4 with TRBJ2-7; the table gives TRBD2 as D, unverified against the DNA. The CDR3 numbers 14 amino acids, ends counted. Per the germline V gene, CDR1 is SGHNT and CDR2 is YYREEE (reference sequence). CDR3 region: CASSLHGSTGLGNL.

The V and J genes are TRBV14 and TRBJ1-4; tentatively, D is TRBD1 (6 bases). Trimming took off 2 bases at V and 14 bases at J, with 18 bases between the two ends. CDR3 size: 14 residues. The germline V gene encodes CDR1 SGHDN and CDR2 FVKESK. CDR3 coding DNA: TGTGCCAGCAGCCAAAAGGTGACAGGTGAACTCCTGTTTTTT. This codes for CASSQKVTGELLFF.

This sequence joins TRBV3-1 (or the pseudogene TRBV3-2) and TRBJ2-7; D is unclear. This CDR3 contains 16 residues. Trimming left V 0 bases short and J 5 bases short, with 17 bases between. Germline assignment: CDR1 LGHDT and CDR2 YNNKEL (reference sequence). The CDR3, as DNA: TGTGCCAGCAGCCAAGAAACCCCCTTTAGCCGGGACGAGCAGTACTTC. Translating gives CASSQETPFSRDEQYF.

The V and J genes are TRBV6-1 and TRBJ2-5; 7 bases map to TRBD1. In germline, CDR1 is MNHNS, CDR2 SASEGT. The V and J ends lost 1 base and 1 base, in that order; junction bases with no gene match: 6. The CDR3 consists of 16 residues. The CDR3 DNA is TGTGCCAGCAGTGAAGAACGTCGGGACAGCCAAGAGACCCAGTACTTC. Translated: CASSEERRDSQETQYF.

The J gene is TRBJ2-6, the V gene TRBV6-2 or TRBV6-3, with D unclear. Germline lookup yields CDR1 MNHEY and CDR2 SVGEGT. Trimming stripped 5 bases from V and 4 bases from J, with 6 bases between. The CDR3 is 13 amino acids. CDR3 loop: CASSITGANVLTF. In DNA form, the CDR3 reads TGTGCCAGCAGTATCACGGGGGCCAACGTCCTGACTTTC.

V usage is TRBV2 and J usage is TRBJ2-7; 10 bases agree with TRBD1. Trimming at V came to 11 bases and at J to 6 bases, leaving 4 bases not matched to a gene. Germline V gene lookup returns CDR1 SNHLY and CDR2 FYNNEI. The CDR3 has 11 amino acids. The CDR3 DNA reads as TGTGCCGGGGACAGGGGTGGCGAGCAGTACTTC. This translates into CAGDRGGEQYF.

The V gene is TRBV6-1, the J gene TRBJ2-3, with 13 bases fitting TRBD2. CDR1 and CDR2 from the germline V gene are MNHNS and SASEGT. The CDR3 length is 15 residues. V lost 3 bases, J lost 4 bases, and 1 base stayed unmatched. CDR3 in amino acids: CASSETSGRPDTQYF. The CDR3, as DNA: TGTGCCAGCAGTGAGACTAGCGGGAGGCCAGATACGCAGTATTTT.

V gene TRBV7-9 combines with J gene TRBJ1-5, with D maybe TRBD1 (6 bases). Germline V gene sequence: CDR1 SEHNR, CDR2 FQNEAQ (reference sequence). The CDR3 extends over 17 amino acids. The V end was cut by 6 bases, the J end by 5 bases, with 23 bases between. DNA for the CDR3: TGTGCCAGCAGTCCAGAGCAGGGGCAGGGTCGGGATCAGCCCCAGCATTTT. Translating gives CASSPEQGQGRDQPQHF.

The V call is TRBV6-1, the J call TRBJ2-1; D is uncertain. This CDR3 contains 12 residues. V shed 3 bases and J shed 3 bases, with 3 bases lying between them. In germline, CDR1 is MNHNS, CDR2 SASEGT. This CDR3 is CASSEDYNEQFF. In DNA, the CDR3 is TGTGCCAGCAGTGAGGACTACAATGAGCAGTTCTTC.

V is TRBV19 and J is TRBJ1-5; 9 nucleotides align to TRBD1. Trimming cost V 11 bases and J 6 bases; bases outside gene matches: 11. The CDR3 runs to 14 residues. Germline CDR1 LNHDA, CDR2 SQIVND (reference sequence). DNA for the CDR3: TGTGCCTCAAATTCGGGGACAGGGAGTCAGCCCCAGCATTTT. Amino acid sequence: CASNSGTGSQPQHF.

This rearrangement joins TRBV4-2 to TRBJ2-1; no definite D call. Germline V lookup: CDR1 LGHNA, CDR2 YNFKEQ. The CDR3 runs to 13 residues. V lost 0 bases to trimming and J lost 8 bases, with 8 bases between them. CDR3 coding DNA: TGTGCCAGCAGCCAAGAGGGGTTGGATGAGCAGTTCTTC. It is translated as CASSQEGLDEQFF.

This clone appeared once. The chain employs TRBV11-2 and TRBJ2-1, with D unresolved. Germline V gene sequence: CDR1 SGHAT, CDR2 FQNNGV. With 3 bases removed from V and 4 bases from J, the gap between germline ends came to 7 bases. The CDR3 runs to 13 residues. The CDR3: CASSFRFYNEQFF. CDR3 bases: TGTGCCAGCAGCTTCCGTTTTTACAATGAGCAGTTCTTC.

The chain combines TRBV7-2 with TRBJ1-2, with D possibly matching TRBD1 (5 bases). V was pared by 2 bases and J by 5 bases, with 15 bases between. The CDR3 length is 15 residues. Germline CDR1 reads SGHTA; CDR2 reads FQGNSA. In nucleotides, the CDR3 is TGTGCCAGCAGCTTAACCCCGGGGGGAGTTTATGGCTACACCTTC. As protein: CASSLTPGGVYGYTF.

V and J are TRBV5-6 and TRBJ2-7, with a possible D match to TRBD1 (5 bases). V lost 1 base to trimming and J lost 5 bases, with 16 bases between them. CDR1 SGHDT and CDR2 YYEEEE come from the germline V gene. The CDR3 spans 15 residues. The CDR3 reads CASSLYGPLGHEQYF. CDR3 nucleotides: TGTGCCAGCAGCTTGTACGGTCCCCTGGGGCACGAGCAGTACTTC.